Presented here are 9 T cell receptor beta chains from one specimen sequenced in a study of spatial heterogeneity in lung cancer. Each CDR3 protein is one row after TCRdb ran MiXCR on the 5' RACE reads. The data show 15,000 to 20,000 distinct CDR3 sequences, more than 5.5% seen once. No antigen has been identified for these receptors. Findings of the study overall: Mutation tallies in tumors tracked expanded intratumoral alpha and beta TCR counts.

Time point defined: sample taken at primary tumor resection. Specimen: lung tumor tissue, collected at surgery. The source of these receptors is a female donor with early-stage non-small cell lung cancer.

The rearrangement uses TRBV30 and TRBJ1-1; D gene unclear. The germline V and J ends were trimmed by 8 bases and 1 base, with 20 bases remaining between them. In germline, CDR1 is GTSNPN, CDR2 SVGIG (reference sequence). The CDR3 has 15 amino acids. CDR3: CARSPPIIGNTEAFF. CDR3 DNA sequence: TGTGCCAGAAGCCCGCCCATAATCGGGAACACTGAAGCTTTCTTT.

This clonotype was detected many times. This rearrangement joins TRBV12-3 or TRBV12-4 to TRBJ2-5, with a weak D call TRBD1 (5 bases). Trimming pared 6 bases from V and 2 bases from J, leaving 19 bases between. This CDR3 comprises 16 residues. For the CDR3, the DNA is TGTGCCAGCAGCCCGTATGTAGGGGCAGAGCAAGAGACCCAGTACTTC. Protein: CASSPYVGAEQETQYF.

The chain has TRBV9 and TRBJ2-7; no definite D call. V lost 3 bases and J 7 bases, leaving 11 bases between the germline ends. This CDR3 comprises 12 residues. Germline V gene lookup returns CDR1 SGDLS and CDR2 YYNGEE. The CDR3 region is CASSGPTREQYF. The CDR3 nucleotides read TGTGCCAGCAGCGGTCCCACTCGTGAGCAGTACTTC.

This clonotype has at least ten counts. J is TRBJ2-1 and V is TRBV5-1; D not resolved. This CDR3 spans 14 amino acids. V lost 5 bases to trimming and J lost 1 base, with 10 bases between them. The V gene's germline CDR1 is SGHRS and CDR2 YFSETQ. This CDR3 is CASRFGESYNEQFF. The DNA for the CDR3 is TGCGCCAGCAGGTTCGGAGAATCCTACAATGAGCAGTTCTTC.

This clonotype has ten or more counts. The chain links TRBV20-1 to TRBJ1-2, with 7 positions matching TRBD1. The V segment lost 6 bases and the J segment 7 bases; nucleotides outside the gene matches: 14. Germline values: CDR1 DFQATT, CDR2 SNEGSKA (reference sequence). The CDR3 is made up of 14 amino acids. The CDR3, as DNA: TGCAGTGCCGCCCAGGGGGGCTCCTCCCTTGGCTACACCTTC. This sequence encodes CSAAQGGSSLGYTF.

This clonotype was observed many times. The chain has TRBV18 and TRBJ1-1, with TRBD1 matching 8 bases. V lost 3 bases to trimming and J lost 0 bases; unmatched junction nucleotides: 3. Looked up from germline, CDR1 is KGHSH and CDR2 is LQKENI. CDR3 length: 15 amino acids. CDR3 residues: CASSPRTGMNTEAFF. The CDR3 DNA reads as TGTGCCAGCTCACCCCGGACAGGGATGAACACTGAAGCTTTCTTT.

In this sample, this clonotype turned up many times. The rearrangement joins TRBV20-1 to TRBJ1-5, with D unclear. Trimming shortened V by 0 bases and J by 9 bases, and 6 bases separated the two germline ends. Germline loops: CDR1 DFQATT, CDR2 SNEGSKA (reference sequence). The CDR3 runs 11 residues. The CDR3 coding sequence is TGCAGTGCTAGAGATGGGAGGCCCCAGCATTTT. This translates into CSARDGRPQHF.

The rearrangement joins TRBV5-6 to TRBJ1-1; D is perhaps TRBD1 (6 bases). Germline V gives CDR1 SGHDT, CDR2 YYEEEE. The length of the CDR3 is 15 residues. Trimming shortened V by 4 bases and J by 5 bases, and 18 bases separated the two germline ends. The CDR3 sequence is CASSQGPVQGTEAFF. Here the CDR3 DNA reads TGTGCCAGCAGCCAGGGACCGGTACAGGGTACTGAAGCTTTCTTT.

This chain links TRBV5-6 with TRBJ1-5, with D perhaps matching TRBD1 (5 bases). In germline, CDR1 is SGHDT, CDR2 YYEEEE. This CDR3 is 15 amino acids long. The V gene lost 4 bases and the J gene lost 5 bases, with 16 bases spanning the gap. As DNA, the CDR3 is TGTGCCAGCAGCCCCAGGGCAGGGAAGGATCAGCCCCAGCATTTT. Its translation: CASSPRAGKDQPQHF.